The clone carrying this T cell receptor beta chain came up a few times. Its cognate antigen is unknown. This specimen belongs to a study of T-cell memory formation after mild COVID-19. In the study overall: TCR clusters were mostly donor specific. Study results and limitations: Clones that shrank (day 15 to 85) were balanced CD4/CD8, whereas later expanders leaned CD4+. Detection of some responders pre-infection suggested pre-existing cross-reactive memory T cells participated.

TCRdb ran MiXCR on the 5' RACE reads and lists one entry per CDR3 protein. Of about 320,000 distinct CDR3 sequences listed, about 13% were seen once; the top ten hold roughly 23%. Germline values: CDR1 SGHNT, CDR2 YYREEE (reference sequence). The V gene end was trimmed by 3 bases and the J gene end by 6 bases; junction bases not matched to a gene: 9. The CDR3 totals 16 residues. The sequenced sample consisted of PBMCs or a T cell subset sorted from them (not recorded which). The gene calls are TRBV5-4 and TRBJ2-3, with TRBD2 matching over 11 bases. The clonotype was recovered from a young man who had mild COVID-19 (a few samples of this study predate the infection). Cell type and time point are not known. CDR3 sequence reads: CASSSRELAGADTQYF. The CDR3 DNA is TGTGCCAGCAGCTCTAGGGAACTAGCGGGGGCGGATACGCAGTATTTT.